Below, 6 T cell receptor beta chains from the same sample are listed, as sequenced in a study of regulatory T cells in long-lasting Graves disease. Arm-PCR of CDR3 regions and iRepertoire HTBI primers were the basis on which TCR beta libraries were built. MiXCR, run by TCRdb on the multiplex PCR reads, gives a single entry per CDR3 protein. There are about 470,000 distinct CDR3 sequences in the sample; more than 20% occur only once, and approximately 7.8% lies in the top ten. Time point noted: persistent/refractory GD, antithyroid drugs over 5 years with positive TRAb. PBMC-derived RNA was used for the TCR library. This sample comprised peripheral blood mononuclear cells (PBMCs), obtained when the disease was refractory, from a patient treated with antithyroid drugs. Source of these receptors: a female donor with Graves disease.

This clonotype was recorded a few times. The chain is built from TRBV5-1 and TRBJ2-2, with TRBD2 matching over 13 bases. Unmatched junction bases numbered 9, after V lost 4 bases and J lost 3 bases. The CDR3 runs to 18 residues. Germline CDR1 is SGHRS and CDR2 is YFSETQ. CDR3 protein: CASSGGLAGYPDTGELFF. For the CDR3, the DNA is TGCGCCAGCAGCGGGGGACTAGCGGGATACCCCGACACCGGGGAGCTGTTTTTT.

The rearrangement joins TRBV9 to TRBJ1-1; D unresolved. The V end was cut by 3 bases, the J end by 4 bases, with 10 bases between. The CDR3 totals 13 residues. The germline V gene encodes CDR1 SGDLS and CDR2 YYNGEE. Here the CDR3 reads CASSESLVTEAFF. The CDR3 coding sequence is TGTGCCAGCAGCGAGTCACTCGTCACTGAAGCTTTCTTT.

J is TRBJ2-7 and V is TRBV5-8; 8 nucleotides line up with TRBD1. The CDR3 sequence is 15 residues long. With 4 bases clipped from V and 3 bases from J, the junction kept 9 bases outside the gene matches. Germline CDR1 and CDR2: SGHTS and YDEGEE. This CDR3 reads CASSRPRTGIYEQYF. CDR3 DNA: TGTGCCAGCAGCCGTCCCCGGACAGGGATCTACGAGCAGTACTTC.

Ten or more counts support this clonotype. This chain links TRBV2 with TRBJ2-6; weak D call: TRBD2 (6 bases). Germline loops: CDR1 SNHLY, CDR2 FYNNEI. The CDR3 contains 15 residues. Trimming took off 6 bases at V and 0 bases at J, with 9 bases between the two ends. DNA of the CDR3: TGTGCCAGCAGCCCCGGGGGCTCTGGGGCCAACGTCCTGACTTTC. This gives the protein CASSPGGSGANVLTF.

This clonotype was recorded a few times. The chain couples TRBV12-3 or TRBV12-4 to TRBJ2-6; 8 nucleotides line up with TRBD1. J lost 4 bases, V lost 3 bases, and 8 bases had no gene match. The CDR3 contains 17 residues. The CDR3 nucleotides read TGTGCCAGCAGTTTTGGACAGGGCAGGACCGGGGCCAACGTCCTGACTTTC. It translates to CASSFGQGRTGANVLTF.

This clonotype was counted a few times. An end of the junction does not agree with germline; a read error may underlie this. The chain employs TRBV20-1 and TRBJ2-4; no clear D. The CDR3 covers 16 residues. Germline CDR1 reads DFQATT; CDR2 reads SNEGSKA (reference sequence). The CDR3 bases are TGCAGTGCTAGAGATTCGGCTCCTATAGCCAAAAACACTCAGTACTTC. Its translation: CSARDSAPIAKNTQYF.